A selection of T cell receptor beta chains follows, all from one sample in a study of beta chain features in type 1 diabetes. Sequencing used immunoSEQ multiplex PCR; TCRdb keeps in-frame clones, though not all of them. Among roughly 300,000 clones listed, around 8.5% were seen once. Sequencing was performed on central memory CD4+ T cells from blood. The receptor set was obtained from a man aged 25-45 years with type 1 diabetes. Both conserved end residues are part of each CDR3. D genes are given only for firm matches. Size tells how often a clone was seen (once, few, many) or the class of an expanded clone, and some rows leave it out.

j_call | v_call | clone_size | d_call | cdr3_length | cdr3_nt | cdr3_aa
TRBJ2-7 | TRBV9 | NA | TRBD1 | 16 | TGTGCCAGCAGCTTCCTCCCAGACAGGGGAGAAGGCGAGCAGTACTTC | CASSFLPDRGEGEQYF
TRBJ2-7 | TRBV4-3 | many | TRBD2 | 15 | TGCGCCAGCAGCCAAGAAAGCGGGGCCCGATACGAGCAGTACTTC | CASSQESGARYEQYF
TRBJ2-1 | TRBV10-3 | many | NA | 17 | TGTGCCATCAGTGAAGGGGGTGGGGTTTCGCCCTACAATGAGCAGTTCTTC | CAISEGGGVSPYNEQFF
TRBJ1-2 | TRBV5-1 | few | NA | 14 | TGCGCCAGCAGCATACAGGGAGGAGACTATGGCTACACCTTC | CASSIQGGDYGYTF
TRBJ2-4 | TRBV21-1 | few | NA | 17 | TGTGCCAGCAGCACCCCCGGGACCCCCGGTTATGGGAACATTCAGTACTTC | CASSTPGTPGYGNIQYF
TRBJ2-5 | TRBV18 | few | NA | 14 | TGTGCCAGCTCACCGGGGGATCCCCGTGAGACCCAGTACTTC | CASSPGDPRETQYF
TRBJ1-5 | TRBV2 | NA | NA | 13 | TGTGCCAGCAGTGGGGGTTGGAATCAGCCCCAGCATTTT | CASSGGWNQPQHF
TRBJ2-7 | TRBV11-2 | NA | NA | 14 | TGTGCCAGCAGCTTAGATGGAGCGAGCTACGAGCAGTACTTC | CASSLDGASYEQYF
TRBJ2-7 | TRBV28 | few | NA | 14 | TGTGCCAGCACCATTACGGTAGGGACCTACGAGCAGTACTTC | CASTITVGTYEQYF
TRBJ2-7 | TRBV23-1 | few | NA | 12 | TGCGCCAGCAGTCAATCGAGAAACGAGCAGTACTTC | CASSQSRNEQYF
TRBJ2-3 | TRBV10-1 | few | NA | 15 | TGCGCCAGCAGTCAGGGCAGCACTAGCACAGATACGCAGTATTTT | CASSQGSTSTDTQYF
TRBJ2-2 | TRBV5-1 | few | NA | 16 | TGCGCCAGCAGCTTGTACGGGTCCGGCGGCACCGGGGAGCTGTTTTTT | CASSLYGSGGTGELFF
TRBJ2-1 | TRBV20-1 | few | NA | 11 | TGCAGTGCTAGAGATCACCATGAGCAGTTCTTC | CSARDHHEQFF
TRBJ2-1 | TRBV11-3 | few | TRBD1 | 14 | TGTGCCAGCAGCTCGGGACAGGCCAGGGGTGAGCAGTTCTTC | CASSSGQARGEQFF
TRBJ2-4 | TRBV2 | NA | NA | 13 | TGTGCCAGCAGTCAGGACGGGCCCCACCGGTTGCACTTC | CASSQDGPHRLHF
TRBJ1-5 | TRBV2 | few | NA | 13 | TGTGCCAGCAGTGAAGGCCGCAATCAGCCCCAGCATTTT | CASSEGRNQPQHF
TRBJ1-6 | TRBV30 | NA | NA | 14 | TGTGCCTGGACCAGGGAGGACTATAATTCACCCCTCCACTTT | CAWTREDYNSPLHF
TRBJ1-6 | TRBV21-1 | few | NA | 13 | TGTGCCAGCAGCCTACAGGCGGCATCACCCCTCCACTTT | CASSLQAASPLHF
TRBJ2-6 | TRBV28 | few | NA | 15 | TGTGCCACCGCACAGGCCAGCTCTGGGGCCAACGTCCTGACTTTC | CATAQASSGANVLTF
TRBJ2-5 | TRBV19 | few | NA | 13 | TGTGCCAGTAGTGGGGGACTTCAAGAGACCCAGTACTTC | CASSGGLQETQYF
TRBJ1-2 | TRBV29-1 | few | NA | 12 | TGCAGCGTTTCGACACCGAACTATGGCTACACCTTC | CSVSTPNYGYTF
TRBJ1-1 | TRBV4-3 | few | TRBD1 | 19 | TGCGCCAGCAGCCAAGAAGCCAACGGCCGATACAGGGGACGCACGAAGGCTTTCTTT | CASSQEANGRYRGRTKAFF
TRBJ2-3 | TRBV28 | few | NA | 14 | TGTGCCAGCCACCGGGGCCAGATAACAGATACGCAGTATTTT | CASHRGQITDTQYF
TRBJ2-1 | TRBV29-1 | few | NA | 13 | TGCAGCGTTACACCCACTTCCTACAATGAGCAGTTCTTC | CSVTPTSYNEQFF
TRBJ2-2 | TRBV18 | few | TRBD2 | 16 | TGTGCCAGCTCACCTGCTCCTAGCGGAAACACCGGGGAGCTGTTTTTT | CASSPAPSGNTGELFF
TRBJ1-2 | TRBV5-1 | NA | NA | 14 | TGCGCCAGCAGCTTGGGGTCGGCTAACTATGGCTACACCTTC | CASSLGSANYGYTF
TRBJ1-1 | TRBV28 | NA | NA | 15 | TGTGCCAGCAGGGAACAGGGAGCGGGGAACACTGAAGCTTTCTTT | CASREQGAGNTEAFF
TRBJ1-2 | TRBV2 | NA | TRBD1 | 15 | TGTGCCAGCAGTGGCCGGGACAGGGGGAACTATGGCTACACCTTC | CASSGRDRGNYGYTF
TRBJ1-5 | TRBV2 | once | TRBD1 | 14 | TGTGCCAGTACCGGGACAGGGGGGAATCAGCCCCAGCATTTT | CASTGTGGNQPQHF
TRBJ2-6 | TRBV5-4 | few | NA | 17 | TGTGCCAGCAGCTTGCCGGACGGTCTACTTGGGGCCAACGTCCTGACTTTC | CASSLPDGLLGANVLTF
TRBJ1-1 | TRBV29-1 | few | TRBD1 | 14 | TGCAGCGCCCTGACAGGGACGGTGAACACTGAAGCTTTCTTT | CSALTGTVNTEAFF